What follows are 21 T cell receptor beta chains derived from one specimen sequenced in a study of early T cells in non-severe SARS-CoV-2 infection. TCRdb re-analysed the 5' RACE reads in MiXCR, keeping a single row per CDR3 protein. Here the sample spans 55,000 to 85,000 distinct CDR3 sequences, around 12% being singletons. The sequenced material came from whole blood. The receptors shown here come from an adult who was a healthcare worker with PCR-confirmed SARS-CoV-2 infection or an uninfected control (not recorded which).

CDR3 residues: CASSQSDRGPRGTEAFF. In DNA, the CDR3 is TGTGCCAGCAGCCAGTCCGACAGGGGGCCGAGGGGGACTGAAGCTTTCTTT. The chain joins TRBV3-1 to TRBJ1-1, with 10 bases matching TRBD1. The J segment lost 5 bases and the V segment lost 3 bases, leaving 12 bases of the junction unmatched. The length of the CDR3 is 17 residues. In germline, CDR1 is LGHDT, CDR2 YNNKEL (reference sequence).

The table lists this clonotype with many counts. This chain uses TRBV6-2 or TRBV6-3 with TRBJ2-2; D gene ambiguous. The V gene's germline CDR1 is MNHEY and CDR2 SVGEGT. The CDR3 extends over 13 amino acids. The germline V and J ends were trimmed by 8 bases and 3 bases, with 10 bases remaining between them. CDR3 bases: TGTGCCAGCGCAGCTAGTTACACCGGGGAGCTGTTTTTT. It encodes CASAASYTGELFF.

This clonotype showed up many times. This sequence joins TRBV29-1 and TRBJ2-1, with D unclear. V lost 7 bases, J lost 5 bases, and 18 bases lay in between. The germline V gene encodes CDR1 SQVTM and CDR2 ANQGSEA. This CDR3 is 14 amino acids long. The CDR3 here is CSAKALPSDNEQFF. CDR3 in DNA: TGCAGCGCAAAAGCACTTCCCTCGGACAATGAGCAGTTCTTC.

V and J are TRBV19 and TRBJ1-2, with 9 positions matching TRBD1. Germline lookup yields CDR1 LNHDA and CDR2 SQIVND (reference sequence). The CDR3 has 13 residues. V dropped 5 bases and J dropped 4; count of bases not matched to a gene: 2. As DNA, the CDR3 is TGTGCCAGTAGTTCGACAGGGGGCTATGGCTACACCTTC. Translation: CASSSTGGYGYTF.

There are a few counts of this clonotype. The chain links TRBV2 to TRBJ1-2, with D unclear. The CDR3 sequence is 15 residues long. V dropped 8 bases and J dropped 0 bases, with 16 bases sitting between them. Germline CDR1 reads SNHLY; CDR2 reads FYNNEI. The CDR3 DNA reads as TGTGCCAGCCGGGGTCGACTCACAGCTAACTATGGCTACACCTTC. Amino acids: CASRGRLTANYGYTF.

The rearrangement uses TRBV24-1 and TRBJ2-1; 11 bases line up with TRBD2. J lost 1 base, V lost 3 bases, and 4 bases had no gene match. This CDR3 region has 17 residues. Germline V CDR1 and CDR2: KGHDR, SFDVKD. In DNA, the CDR3 is TGTGCCACCAGTGATACCGGGACTAGCGGATCCTACAATGAGCAGTTCTTC. Protein sequence: CATSDTGTSGSYNEQFF.

A few counts support this clonotype. The rearrangement uses TRBV7-6 and TRBJ2-1, with 9 bases fitting TRBD1. With 5 bases clipped from V and 3 bases from J, the junction kept 5 bases outside the gene matches. Germline-derived CDR1 and CDR2 are SGHVS and FNYEAQ. This CDR3 region has 15 residues. The CDR3 DNA reads TGTGCCAGCAGCCGGACAGGGGTCGGCTACAATGAGCAGTTCTTC. Protein: CASSRTGVGYNEQFF.

This clonotype was counted ten times or more. V gene TRBV29-1 combines with J gene TRBJ2-1; possibly TRBD1 or TRBD2 for D (5 bases each). The CDR3 extends over 14 amino acids. V gave up 5 bases and J gave up 0 bases, with 11 bases separating them. CDR1 is SQVTM, CDR2 ANQGSEA, per germline. The CDR3 is CSVTRGVSYNEQFF. CDR3 bases: TGCAGCGTTACCCGGGGCGTCTCCTACAATGAGCAGTTCTTC.

In this sample, this clonotype turned up many times. J is TRBJ2-1 and V is TRBV12-3 or TRBV12-4; TRBD2 might be the D (5 bases). The germline V and J ends were trimmed by 3 bases and 8 bases, with 11 bases remaining between them. The CDR3 covers 13 residues. The CDR3: CASSFSQRDEQFF. CDR3 sequence (DNA): TGTGCCAGCAGTTTTTCACAGAGGGATGAGCAGTTCTTC.

Only a few counts were recorded for this clonotype. The CDR3 DNA reads TGTGCCAGTAGTATAGTACAGGGGGAAGGCACAGATACGCAGTATTTT. It codes for CASSIVQGEGTDTQYF. The chain has TRBV19 and TRBJ2-3, with 8 bases aligning to TRBD1. The CDR3 is 16 residues long. Germline V lookup: CDR1 LNHDA, CDR2 SQIVND (reference sequence). The V and J ends lost 1 base and 1 base, in that order; junction bases with no gene match: 4.

To note about this clonotype: This sequence may be a read error, since a much larger clone differs from it by one base. The CDR3 loop reads CVSSKNTDNVLTF. In DNA form, the CDR3 reads TGTGTCAGCAGCAAAAATACAGACAACGTCCTGACTTTC. The chain links TRBV7-6 to TRBJ2-6; D unclear. Per germline, CDR1 SGHVS and CDR2 FNYEAQ. The length of the CDR3 is 13 residues.

This clonotype was counted at least ten times. The V gene is TRBV18, the J gene TRBJ2-5; D gene ambiguous. The CDR3 covers 13 residues. Germline V CDR1 and CDR2: KGHSH, LQKENI. Trimming cost V 3 bases and J 2 bases, with 7 bases left between them. The CDR3 loop is CASSPFPQETQYF. CDR3 nucleotides: TGTGCCAGCTCACCCTTCCCGCAAGAGACCCAGTACTTC.

This clonotype was seen more than once but under ten times. The V gene is TRBV30, the J gene TRBJ1-6; no reliable D call. The CDR3 contains 15 residues. Per germline, CDR1 GTSNPN and CDR2 SVGIG (reference sequence). V was pared by 3 bases and J by 6 bases, with 15 bases between. CDR3 residues: CAWSDRGSLNSPLHF. CDR3 coding DNA: TGTGCCTGGAGCGACCGAGGATCTCTTAATTCACCCCTCCACTTT.

V usage is TRBV24-1 and J usage is TRBJ2-4, with D possibly being TRBD1 or TRBD2 (5 bases each). Trimming took 1 base from V and 1 from J, leaving 13 bases between them. The CDR3 totals 17 residues. Germline CDR1 and CDR2: KGHDR and SFDVKD. This CDR3 reads CATSDFYDGAAKNIQYF. The CDR3 DNA is TGTGCCACCAGTGATTTTTATGACGGGGCGGCCAAAAACATTCAGTACTTC.

This clonotype was recorded a few times. The chain couples TRBV7-8 to TRBJ1-2; D call uncertain. Per germline, CDR1 SGHVS and CDR2 FQNEAQ. The CDR3 loop spans 15 amino acids. V lost 1 base and J 6 bases, leaving 15 bases between the germline ends. The chain's CDR3 is CASSLGRSDGDGYTF. The CDR3 region has the DNA TGTGCCAGCAGCTTAGGCCGCTCGGACGGGGATGGCTACACCTTC.

This clonotype has only a few counts. The J gene is TRBJ2-1, the V gene TRBV20-1; no clear D gene. The V end was cut by 0 bases, the J end by 3 bases, with 12 bases between. CDR1 is DFQATT and CDR2 is SNEGSKA in the germline V gene (reference sequence). The CDR3 is 15 residues long. The CDR3 here is CSARDPQSFYNEQFF. The CDR3 coding sequence is TGCAGTGCTAGAGATCCCCAGAGTTTCTACAATGAGCAGTTCTTC.

This clonotype came up many times. The genes are TRBV12-3 or TRBV12-4 and TRBJ2-1; TRBD2 agrees at 11 bases. The CDR3 is 15 residues long. Trimming removed 6 bases from V and 9 bases from J; junction bases left unmatched: 10. The DNA of the CDR3 is TGTGCCAGCAGAAAGACTAGCGGGACTTCTGGTGAGCAGTTCTTC. It encodes CASRKTSGTSGEQFF.

There are a few counts of this clonotype. The chain recombines TRBV9 with TRBJ2-1; 11 nucleotides line up with TRBD2. Germline CDR1 is SGDLS and CDR2 is YYNGEE. The CDR3 is 16 amino acids. The V and J ends lost 0 bases and 9 bases, in that order; junction bases with no gene match: 8. CDR3 DNA: TGTGCCAGCAGCGTAGGGGCTACTAGCGGGAGCGGTGAGCAGTTCTTC. Translation gives CASSVGATSGSGEQFF.

This chain's CDR3 is CASSYGQDSSGNTIYF. CDR3 nucleotide sequence: TGTGCCAGCAGTTACGGGCAGGACAGCTCTGGAAACACCATATATTTT. This sequence joins TRBV6-6 and TRBJ1-3; a weak D match, TRBD1 (6 bases). V was pared by 2 bases and J by 0 bases, with 11 bases between. CDR3 length: 16 amino acids. The germline V gene encodes CDR1 MNHNY and CDR2 SVGAGI (reference sequence).

About this clonotype itself: Since the CDR3 does not end with the conserved phenylalanine or tryptophan, this likely comes from a read error. The chain has TRBV20-1 and TRBJ1-1, with a weak D call TRBD1 (5 bases). The CDR3 is made up of 13 amino acids. V lost 6 bases, J lost 3 bases, and 14 bases lay in between. The germline CDR1 and CDR2 sequences are DFQATT and SNEGSKA (reference sequence). CDR3 protein: CSASGRAHTEAFS. The CDR3, as DNA: TGCAGTGCGTCGGGCAGGGCCCACACTGAAGCTTTCTCT.

This clonotype showed up many times. The rearrangement uses TRBV6-5 and TRBJ2-7, with TRBD1 identical over 7 bases. This CDR3 is built from 14 residues. The germline gives CDR1 MNHEY, CDR2 SVGAGI. Losses at the gene ends were 2 bases for V and 1 base for J; bases not matched to a gene: 2. This CDR3 is CASSYRDRSYEQYF. The CDR3 nucleotides are TGTGCCAGCAGTTACCGGGACAGATCCTACGAGCAGTACTTC.